This TCR beta chain was captured by sequencing in a study of blood T cell repertoires in COVID-19. Study as a whole: Samples came from the United States, Italy and Spain, spanning acute and convalescent COVID-19. PBMCs, B-cell-depleted T cells, or T cells provided the cDNA or gDNA that made up the material.

Trimming removed 5 bases from V and 8 bases from J; junction bases left unmatched: 4. The length of the CDR3 is 12 residues. Using immunoSEQ multiplex PCR, the repertoire was profiled, and TCRdb retains in-frame clones only, with some absent. This sample has approximately 280,000 clones, with about 85% found just once. Participant ages covered about 18 to 95 years across about 22 US areas. Sequencing input: PBMCs or T cells enriched from blood (not recorded which). The chain joins TRBV12-3 or TRBV12-4 to TRBJ2-3, with 7 bases identical to TRBD2. This sequence was found in a woman between 45 and 60 years old who had recovered from COVID-19. This CDR3 is CASSRGLGTQYF. The CDR3 DNA reads as TGTGCCAGCAGTAGAGGACTAGGTACGCAGTATTTT.